This T cell receptor (beta chain) was captured by sequencing in a study of siplizumab effects on memory and regulatory T cells. Germline assignment: CDR1 LNHDA and CDR2 SQIVND (reference sequence). This CDR3 has 13 amino acids. The V gene lost 6 bases and the J gene lost 4 bases, with 12 bases spanning the gap. Roughly 10^5 TCR templates were measured in each sample. Only in-frame clones appear in the TCRdb table, and some are missing; sequencing was by immunoSEQ multiplex PCR. This sample carries 50,000 to 55,000 clones, 95% to 98% of them seen once, and the ten largest clones take approximately 0.59%.

Input material: naive CD4+ T cells sorted from blood. The sequence came from a human donor in good health. The chain joins TRBV19 to TRBJ2-5; D gene ambiguous. This chain's CDR3 is CASRRIPRETQYF. In DNA, the CDR3 is TGTGCCAGTAGAAGGATACCGAGAGAGACCCAGTACTTC.